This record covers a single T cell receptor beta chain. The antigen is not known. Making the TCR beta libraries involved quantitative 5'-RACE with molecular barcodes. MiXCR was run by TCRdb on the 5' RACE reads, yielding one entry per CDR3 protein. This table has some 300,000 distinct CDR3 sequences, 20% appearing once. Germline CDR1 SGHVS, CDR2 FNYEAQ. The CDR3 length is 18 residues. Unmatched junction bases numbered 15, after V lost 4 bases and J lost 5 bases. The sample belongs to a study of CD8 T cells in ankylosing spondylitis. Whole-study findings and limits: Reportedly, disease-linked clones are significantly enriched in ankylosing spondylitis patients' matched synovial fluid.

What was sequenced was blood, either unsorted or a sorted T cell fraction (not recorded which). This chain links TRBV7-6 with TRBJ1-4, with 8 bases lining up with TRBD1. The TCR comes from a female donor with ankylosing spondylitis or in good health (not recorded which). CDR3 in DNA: TGTGCCAGCAGCTCCTGGGGCAGGGGGCGCTTCAAGAATGAAAAACTGTTTTTT. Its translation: CASSSWGRGRFKNEKLFF.